One TCR beta chain is described in this entry. Its antigen is not known. This specimen belongs to a study of cytomegalovirus exposure and HLA in healthy donors. Study-wide points: In vitro experiments confirmed that a few CMV-associated chains were specific for CMV antigens. As was reported, the HLA-A and HLA-B alleles of most subjects were accurately predicted from TCR beta sequences.

PCR primers comprised 60 Vbeta and 13 Jbeta primers. Method: immunoSEQ multiplex PCR; TCRdb's copy keeps in-frame clones and lacks some. The sample holds tens of thousands of clones, around 72% seen once. The clonotype comes from a man aged 50-60 years in good health and CMV-seropositive. The specimen was PBMCs.

DNA for the CDR3: TGTGCCAGCAGTGATAGGACAGGGGGCCTCTACGAGCAGTACTTC. Translating it yields CASSDRTGGLYEQYF. The chain has TRBV6-1 and TRBJ2-7; TRBD1 aligns across 11 bases. From germline, CDR1 is MNHNS and CDR2 SASEGT. Germline trimming cut 3 bases from V and 3 bases from J; bases unmatched to any gene: 4. This CDR3 region has 15 residues.